The 32 T cell receptor beta chains given below trace back to one sample, sequenced in a study of beta chain features in type 1 diabetes (dated 2018 in TCRdb). Library method: the immunoSEQ multiplex PCR assay. The High Capacity cDNA Reverse Transcription Kit was used to reverse transcribe all of the isolated RNA, meaning that expressed TCRB transcripts were what got sequenced. TCRdb took this table from immuneACCESS and kept in-frame rearrangements with V and J called. Such tables lack part of the clones; where checked against another copy, unresolved V genes explain under half of the gap, and the rest is unexplained. In all, the sample holds 350,000 to 400,000 clones, and less than 15% of those were seen once. The ten largest make up approximately 0.02% of the sample. Sequenced material: naive CD4+ T cells from blood. The cell subset or site tag for this specimen amounts to: true naive CD4+ T cells. All receptors come from a woman younger than 35 in good health.

This clone was detected a few times. This sequence joins TRBV5-6 and TRBJ2-1; 14 bases fit TRBD2. The V gene end was trimmed by 4 bases and the J gene end by 4 bases; junction bases not matched to a gene: 4. The CDR3 loop spans 16 amino acids. The V gene's germline CDR1 is SGHDT and CDR2 YYEEEE. CDR3 sequence: CASSPRLAGGYNEQFF. Here the CDR3 DNA reads TGTGCCAGCAGCCCTAGACTAGCGGGAGGGTACAATGAGCAGTTCTTC.

The rearrangement links TRBV4-3 to TRBJ2-5; D is undetermined. CDR1 LGHNA and CDR2 YSLEER come from the germline V gene. Trimming pared 0 bases from V and 0 bases from J, leaving 5 bases between. The CDR3 is made up of 14 amino acids. CDR3 nucleotide sequence: TGCGCCAGCAGCCAAGACAGGTACCAAGAGACCCAGTACTTC. Encoded protein: CASSQDRYQETQYF.

The J gene is TRBJ2-1, the V gene TRBV19; 7 bases fit TRBD1. CDR3 length: 15 amino acids. Per germline, CDR1 LNHDA and CDR2 SQIVND (reference sequence). V shed 10 bases and J 6 bases; nucleotides not matched to a gene: 15. CDR3 nucleotide sequence: TGTGCCAACCCCGGGACAGAGAAAGGGTCCAATGAGCAGTTCTTC. Translated, it gives CANPGTEKGSNEQFF.

This clone was observed a handful of times. The V and J genes are TRBV5-5 and TRBJ2-1; possible D gene TRBD2, 6 bases. CDR1 and CDR2 (germline): SGHKS, YYEKEE (reference sequence). V was pared by 0 bases and J by 6 bases, with 13 bases between. This CDR3 spans 15 amino acids. This chain's CDR3 is CASSLEDMEGNEQFF. CDR3 DNA: TGTGCCAGCAGCTTGGAGGATATGGAGGGCAATGAGCAGTTCTTC.

This chain uses TRBV28 with TRBJ1-2, with D uncertain. V was cut by 0 bases and J by 6 bases, with 5 bases left in between. Germline V gene data show CDR1 as MDHEN and CDR2 as SYDVKM. This CDR3 comprises 12 residues. CDR3 nucleotides: TGTGCCAGCAGTTTATGGGGAGATGGCTACACCTTC. This translates into CASSLWGDGYTF.

The chain uses TRBV4-1 and TRBJ2-1, with 11 positions matching TRBD2. Losses at the gene ends were 1 base for V and 4 bases for J; bases not matched to a gene: 9. Per germline, CDR1 MGHRA and CDR2 YSYEKL. The CDR3 totals 18 residues. CDR3 nucleotide sequence: TGCGCCAGCAGCCAAGTACGAGGCGGGACTAGCGGATACAATGAGCAGTTCTTC. It codes for CASSQVRGGTSGYNEQFF.

In this sample, this clone turned up a few times. In the same sample, other DNA sequences code for this CDR3. The chain employs TRBV4-1 and TRBJ2-7; 9 bases are a match to TRBD1. V shed 4 bases, J shed 3 bases, and the junction held 4 bases outside the gene matches. The CDR3 extends over 14 amino acids. Germline V gene sequence: CDR1 MGHRA, CDR2 YSYEKL. The CDR3 is CASSLRDRDYEQYF. CDR3 DNA sequence: TGCGCCAGCAGCCTCCGGGACAGGGACTACGAGCAGTACTTC.

The gene calls are TRBV30 and TRBJ2-6, with D uncertain. The CDR3 runs 14 residues. V was shortened by 8 bases and J by 0 bases, with 11 bases between the two germline ends. Per germline, CDR1 GTSNPN and CDR2 SVGIG (reference sequence). The CDR3 loop reads CAASEISGANVLTF. CDR3 sequence (DNA): TGTGCCGCCTCAGAAATCTCTGGGGCCAACGTCCTGACTTTC.

There are a few counts of this clone. Other DNA sequences of this sample code for an identical CDR3. V and J are TRBV30 and TRBJ1-2, with D possibly being TRBD1 (5 bases). V gave up 0 bases and J gave up 2 bases, with 7 bases separating them. Looked up from germline, CDR1 is GTSNPN and CDR2 is SVGIG (reference sequence). The CDR3 sequence is 13 residues long. For the CDR3, the DNA is TGTGCCTGGAGTGTAGGGGTCAACTATGGCTACACCTTC. Its translation is CAWSVGVNYGYTF.

There are a few counts of this clone. Other DNA variants within this sample encode the same CDR3. This rearrangement joins TRBV5-1 to TRBJ2-7; D perhaps matches TRBD2 (5 bases). The CDR3 has 13 amino acids. Deletions cut 2 bases from V and 0 bases from J, with 6 bases between. Germline loops: CDR1 SGHRS, CDR2 YFSETQ. The CDR3 sequence is CASSLAVSYEQYF. CDR3 DNA sequence: TGCGCCAGCAGCTTAGCGGTCTCCTACGAGCAGTACTTC.

This clone came up a few times. The chain joins TRBV6-5 to TRBJ2-3, with 8 bases aligning to TRBD2. Trimming removed 0 bases from V and 7 bases from J; junction bases left unmatched: 3. The CDR3 has 14 amino acids. Germline V gene lookup returns CDR1 MNHEY and CDR2 SVGAGI. CDR3 sequence reads: CASSYSSSGNTQYF. The CDR3 DNA follows: TGTGCCAGCAGTTACTCGAGTAGCGGGAATACGCAGTATTTT.

This clone was detected only a few times. This chain uses TRBV27 with TRBJ2-1, with a weak D call TRBD2 (5 bases). The CDR3 is 13 residues long. V was shortened by 7 bases and J by 5 bases, with 12 bases between the two germline ends. Looked up from germline, CDR1 is MNHEY and CDR2 is SMNVEV (reference sequence). CDR3 nucleotides: TGTGCCAGCACCATGACGGGGAACAATGAGCAGTTCTTC. It is translated as CASTMTGNNEQFF.

This clone was counted only a few times. The rearrangement joins TRBV11-2 to TRBJ2-5, with D possibly matching TRBD2 (5 bases). V lost 4 bases and J 2 bases, leaving 14 bases between the germline ends. Germline-derived CDR1 and CDR2 are SGHAT and FQNNGV. The length of the CDR3 is 15 residues. CDR3 DNA sequence: TGTGCCAGCAGCTCCGGAGGCCTGCTACAAGAGACCCAGTACTTC. Translation gives CASSSGGLLQETQYF.

In its sample, this clone was seen a few times. The chain is built from TRBV5-1 and TRBJ1-2; D remains unclear. The CDR3 loop spans 15 amino acids. Germline V lookup: CDR1 SGHRS, CDR2 YFSETQ. The V end was cut by 4 bases, the J end by 6 bases, with 19 bases between. The CDR3 is CASSRPEEGHHGYTF. The CDR3 DNA reads TGCGCCAGCAGCCGACCCGAGGAGGGTCATCATGGCTACACCTTC.

This clone turned up a few times. The sample has other DNA sequences that encode this CDR3 too. The chain has TRBV7-2 and TRBJ2-2; D is unresolved. The CDR3 loop spans 15 amino acids. V shed 1 base and J shed 0 bases, with 6 bases lying between them. Germline V gene sequence: CDR1 SGHTA, CDR2 FQGNSA. The CDR3 nucleotides are TGTGCCAGCAGCTTAGGCCAGGCGAACACCGGGGAGCTGTTTTTT. This codes for CASSLGQANTGELFF.

This clone was counted only a few times. The chain uses TRBV4-1 and TRBJ2-1, with D perhaps matching TRBD2 (6 bases). This CDR3 spans 17 amino acids. Trimming took off 1 base at V and 9 bases at J, with 22 bases between the two ends. CDR1 is MGHRA and CDR2 is YSYEKL in the germline V gene. The DNA for the CDR3 is TGCGCCAGCAGCCAAGGAGGAGGCCCCGGGGGTATAAGTGAGCAGTTCTTC. This sequence encodes CASSQGGGPGGISEQFF.

There are a few counts of this clone. V usage is TRBV9 and J usage is TRBJ2-5, with a weak D call TRBD1 (6 bases). The CDR3 sequence is 16 residues long. Germline V CDR1 and CDR2: SGDLS, YYNGEE. Trimming removed 0 bases at V and 3 bases at J, with 15 bases between. This CDR3 reads CASSVGGSGQKETQYF. The CDR3, as DNA: TGTGCCAGCAGCGTAGGAGGGTCGGGACAAAAAGAGACCCAGTACTTC.

This clone was observed a handful of times. This rearrangement joins TRBV29-1 to TRBJ1-5; TRBD1 matches 8 bases. This CDR3 has 13 amino acids. Trimming took 5 bases from V and 5 from J; bases not matched to a gene: 5. In germline, CDR1 is SQVTM, CDR2 ANQGSEA. DNA for the CDR3: TGCAGCGTTACGACAGGGGACCATCAGCCCCAGCATTTT. Protein product: CSVTTGDHQPQHF.

This clone was seen more than once but under ten times. The chain has TRBV5-1 and TRBJ2-7, with 7 bases identical to TRBD1. CDR1 and CDR2 from the germline V gene are SGHRS and YFSETQ. This CDR3 spans 15 amino acids. The V gene end was trimmed by 0 bases and the J gene end by 0 bases; junction bases not matched to a gene: 3. The CDR3 sequence: CASSLAQGDSYEQYF. The DNA of the CDR3 is TGCGCCAGCAGCTTGGCCCAGGGGGACTCCTACGAGCAGTACTTC.

The table lists this clone with a count of one. The V and J genes are TRBV4-1 and TRBJ2-1, with D hard to call. Germline V lookup: CDR1 MGHRA, CDR2 YSYEKL. The germline V and J ends were trimmed by 4 bases and 0 bases, with 10 bases remaining between them. This CDR3 region has 15 residues. The chain's CDR3 is CASSPGSSSYNEQFF. The DNA for the CDR3 is TGCGCCAGCAGCCCCGGCTCTAGCTCCTACAATGAGCAGTTCTTC.

The V and J genes are TRBV4-2 and TRBJ2-7; D is possibly TRBD1 (6 bases). The V gene's germline CDR1 is LGHNA and CDR2 YNFKEQ. The V and J ends lost 0 bases and 2 bases respectively, with 11 bases between them. The CDR3 extends over 15 amino acids. The CDR3 bases are TGTGCCAGCAGCCAAGAGAGGGGGAAGCCCTACGAGCAGTACTTC. Translated: CASSQERGKPYEQYF.

The chain couples TRBV29-1 to TRBJ2-7; 7 bases align to TRBD1. J gave up 0 bases and V 6 bases, and 2 bases lay outside the gene matches. CDR1 is SQVTM, CDR2 ANQGSEA, per germline. The CDR3 extends over 12 amino acids. The DNA of the CDR3 is TGCAGCGTGTGGACAGGCTCCTACGAGCAGTACTTC. Amino acids: CSVWTGSYEQYF.

V and J are TRBV9 and TRBJ1-4; 9 nucleotides agree with TRBD1. Germline lookup yields CDR1 SGDLS and CDR2 YYNGEE. The length of the CDR3 is 15 residues. V lost 4 bases, J lost 8 bases, and 9 bases stayed unmatched. CDR3 in DNA: TGTGCCAGCAGCACCGGGACAGGGCTTTCGGAAAAACTGTTTTTT. It encodes CASSTGTGLSEKLFF.

This clone turned up a few times. The V gene is TRBV5-6, the J gene TRBJ1-1; D gene unclear. CDR3 length: 11 amino acids. The V gene lost 4 bases and the J gene lost 5 bases, with 6 bases spanning the gap. Germline V gene lookup returns CDR1 SGHDT and CDR2 YYEEEE. CDR3 protein: CASSRETEAFF. The CDR3 bases are TGTGCCAGCAGCCGGGAGACTGAAGCTTTCTTT.

This chain joins TRBV7-9 and TRBJ1-4, with 7 bases matching TRBD1. The length of the CDR3 is 16 residues. Germline CDR1 reads SEHNR; CDR2 reads FQNEAQ (reference sequence). Trimming removed 4 bases from V and 3 bases from J; junction bases left unmatched: 8. The CDR3 DNA follows: TGTGCCAGCAGCTCCTACGAGGGGGCGGCTAATGAAAAACTGTTTTTT. Amino acids: CASSSYEGAANEKLFF. The variable domain in full, with the rest retrieved from reference TRBV7-9 and TRBJ1-4, is DTGVSQNPRHKITKRGQNVTFRCDPISEHNRLYWYRQTLGQGPEFLTYFQNEAQLEKSRLLSDRFSAERPKGSFSTLEIQRTEQGDSAMYLCASSSYEGAANEKLFFGSGTQLSVL.

This clone has only a few counts. The CDR3 DNA reads TGTGCCACCAGCAGACTGCGACAGGGGGCGAACACCGGGGAGCTGTTTTTT. Its translation: CATSRLRQGANTGELFF. V gene TRBV15 combines with J gene TRBJ2-2; 9 bases are a match to TRBD1. CDR1 LNHNV and CDR2 YYDKDF come from the germline V gene (reference sequence). The CDR3 consists of 17 residues. V was pared by 2 bases and J by 0 bases, with 4 bases of the junction left unmatched.

The V call is TRBV11-2, the J call TRBJ2-7; TRBD1 aligns across 8 bases. This CDR3 is 15 amino acids long. V trimming: 3 bases; J trimming: 0 bases; junction bases outside the gene matches: 4. The V gene's germline CDR1 is SGHAT and CDR2 FQNNGV. The CDR3 DNA reads as TGTGCCAGCAGCTTGGGACAGGCGAGCTCCTACGAGCAGTACTTC. Protein sequence: CASSLGQASSYEQYF.

The chain links TRBV29-1 to TRBJ1-2; D is unresolved. The length of the CDR3 is 14 residues. Germline V lookup: CDR1 SQVTM, CDR2 ANQGSEA. V was cut by 7 bases and J by 4 bases, with 19 bases left in between. The CDR3 nucleotides are TGCAGCGCCGAGAGAGGGAGCCACAGCTATGGCTACACCTTC. Translation: CSAERGSHSYGYTF.

This clone was seen more than once but under ten times. CDR3 sequence: CASFRGTALVGGELFF. Written as DNA, the CDR3 is TGTGCCAGTTTTCGCGGGACCGCCCTCGTTGGTGGGGAGCTGTTTTTT. This chain links TRBV7-9 with TRBJ2-2; D is possibly TRBD2 (6 bases). This CDR3 has 16 amino acids. V was shortened by 9 bases and J by 8 bases, with 25 bases between the two germline ends. Germline values: CDR1 SEHNR, CDR2 FQNEAQ (reference sequence).

To note about this clone: At the DNA level, this CDR3 is encoded by other sequences in the same sample as well. V and J are TRBV20-1 and TRBJ2-7; D is unresolved. The ends were cut back, 3 bases at V and 4 bases at J, with 7 bases in the middle. From germline, CDR1 is DFQATT and CDR2 SNEGSKA (reference sequence). The CDR3 runs 11 residues. CDR3 DNA: TGCAGTGCTAGCCCGTCGTACGAGCAGTACTTC. Its translation is CSASPSYEQYF.

This clone turned up a few times. The genes are TRBV23-1 and TRBJ2-1, with 7 bases lining up with TRBD2. TRBV23-1 is an ORF for which the function is uncertain. CDR3 length: 15 residues. J gave up 6 bases and V 0 bases, and 5 bases lay outside the gene matches. The CDR3, as DNA: TGCGCCAGCAGTCAATCGGGGGAGGGGTTCAATGAGCAGTTCTTC. Its translation is CASSQSGEGFNEQFF.

This chain joins TRBV6-5 and TRBJ1-5, with a weak D call TRBD1 (6 bases). Germline loops: CDR1 MNHEY, CDR2 SVGAGI. This CDR3 has 15 residues. V lost 6 bases to trimming and J lost 1 base, with 13 bases between them. CDR3 sequence (DNA): TGTGCCAGCAGACGGAACAGGGCCAGCAATCAGCCCCAGCATTTT. This codes for CASRRNRASNQPQHF.